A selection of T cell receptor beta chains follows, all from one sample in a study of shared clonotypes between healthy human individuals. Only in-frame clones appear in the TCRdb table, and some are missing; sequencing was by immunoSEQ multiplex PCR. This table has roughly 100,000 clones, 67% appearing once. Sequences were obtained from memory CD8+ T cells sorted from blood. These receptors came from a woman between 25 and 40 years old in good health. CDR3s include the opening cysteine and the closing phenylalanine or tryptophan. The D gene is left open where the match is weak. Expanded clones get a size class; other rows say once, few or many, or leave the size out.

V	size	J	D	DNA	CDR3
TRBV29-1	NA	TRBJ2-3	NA	TGCAGCGTCCCTGACTTCACGGTAGATACGCAGTATTTT	CSVPDFTVDTQYF
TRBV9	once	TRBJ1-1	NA	TGTGCCAGCAGCTCAGAGGGGGGGTGGAACACTGAAGCTTTCTTT	CASSSEGGWNTEAFF
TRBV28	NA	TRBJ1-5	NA	TGTGCCAGCACCCCTGGCCAACAGCCCCAGCATTTT	CASTPGQQPQHF
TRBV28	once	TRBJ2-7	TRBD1	TGTGCCAGCAGACCTCGGGGACAGCTTCATACCTACGAGCAGTACTTC	CASRPRGQLHTYEQYF
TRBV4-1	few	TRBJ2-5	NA	TGCGCCAGCAGCCAAGAGGGGCAGGGCGAGACCCAGTACTTC	CASSQEGQGETQYF
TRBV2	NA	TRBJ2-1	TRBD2	TGTGCCACCCGACTAGCGGGAGGAAATGAGCAGTTCTTC	CATRLAGGNEQFF
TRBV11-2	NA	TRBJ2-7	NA	TGTGCCAGCAGCTCCAGACTAGAAGGCTCCTACGAGCAGTACTTC	CASSSRLEGSYEQYF
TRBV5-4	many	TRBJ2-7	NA	TGTGCCAGCAGCCAAGATCTGGGGAAGGGCTCCTACGAGCAGTACTTC	CASSQDLGKGSYEQYF
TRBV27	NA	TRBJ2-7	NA	TGTGCCAGCTGGACTGCCACCTACGAGCAGTACTTC	CASWTATYEQYF
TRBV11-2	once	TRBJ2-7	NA	TGTGCCAGCAGCTTAAGCAGGGTAAGCTCCTACGAGCAGTACTTC	CASSLSRVSSYEQYF
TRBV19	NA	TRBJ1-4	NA	TGTGCCGGAAGGAGACTCCATGACATTAATGAAAAACTGTTTTTT	CAGRRLHDINEKLFF
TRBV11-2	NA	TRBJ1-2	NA	TGTGCCAGCAGCTTAGAGTCAGCTAACCCCCTTAACTATGGCTACACCTTC	CASSLESANPLNYGYTF
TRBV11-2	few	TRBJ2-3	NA	TGTGCCAGCAGCCCCGGAAACAGGGAAATAGGCACAGATACGCAGTATTTT	CASSPGNREIGTDTQYF
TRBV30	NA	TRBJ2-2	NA	TGTGCCTGGACTTGGGAGGGGGACACCGGGGAGCTGTTTTTT	CAWTWEGDTGELFF
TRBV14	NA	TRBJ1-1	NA	TGTGCCAGCAGCCAAGATCGGAGCTGGGACACTGAAGCTTTCTTT	CASSQDRSWDTEAFF
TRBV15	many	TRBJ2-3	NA	TGTGCCACCAGCCCACTGGCGGGGAGCACAGATACGCAGTATTTT	CATSPLAGSTDTQYF
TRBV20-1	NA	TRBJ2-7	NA	TGCAGTGTGGATGGAGCCTACGAGCAGTACTTC	CSVDGAYEQYF
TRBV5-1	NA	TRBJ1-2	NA	TGCGCCAGCAGCTTGTTAGTACCCTATGGCTACACCTTC	CASSLLVPYGYTF
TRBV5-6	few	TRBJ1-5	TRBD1	TGTGCCAGCAGCTTGGGACAGGGGGCGCATCAGCCCCAGCATTTT	CASSLGQGAHQPQHF
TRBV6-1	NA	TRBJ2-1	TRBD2	TGTGCCAGCAGTGTTAAGTTTTTGAGACTAGCACAGAATGAGCAGTTCTTC	CASSVKFLRLAQNEQFF
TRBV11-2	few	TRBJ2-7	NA	TGTGCCAGCAGCTTCCCGGTGGATAGCGGAACCCTCTACGAGCAGTACTTC	CASSFPVDSGTLYEQYF
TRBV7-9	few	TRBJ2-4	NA	TGTGCCAGCAGCCCGAGAGAAGGCAAAAACATTCAGTACTTC	CASSPREGKNIQYF
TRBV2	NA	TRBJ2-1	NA	TGTGCCAGCAGTGGCCGGACGGTGACCGCCTACAATGAGCAGTTCTTC	CASSGRTVTAYNEQFF
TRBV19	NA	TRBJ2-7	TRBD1	TGTGCCAGTAGTGCCACCGGGACAGGGAGCCACGAGCAGTACTTC	CASSATGTGSHEQYF
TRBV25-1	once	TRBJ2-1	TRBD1	TGTGCCAGCAGTGAATCTGGGGACAGGGGTTACGACAATGAGCAGTTCTTC	CASSESGDRGYDNEQFF
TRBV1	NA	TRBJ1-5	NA	TGCACCAGCAGCCAAGACCGGCAACCCCAGCATTTT	CTSSQDRQPQHF
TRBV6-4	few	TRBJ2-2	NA	TGTGCCAGCAGTGACTCGAGTAGCACCGGGGAGCTGTTTTTT	CASSDSSSTGELFF
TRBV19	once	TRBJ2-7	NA	TGTGCCAGTAGTTCGCTGACAGGACCCTACGAGCAGTACTTC	CASSSLTGPYEQYF
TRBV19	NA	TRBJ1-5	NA	TGTGCCAGTAGTATTTTCTTTGGGGTGCGTTGGCCACCAAATCAGCCCCAGCATTTT	CASSIFFGVRWPPNQPQHF
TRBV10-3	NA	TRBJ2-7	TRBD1	TGTGCCATCAGTCCTACGGGACAGGCACTAGGCTACGAGCAGTACTTC	CAISPTGQALGYEQYF
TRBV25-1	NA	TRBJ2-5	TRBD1	TGTGCCAGCAGTGGCCAGGGGGTTGGGCAGTACTTC	CASSGQGVGQYF
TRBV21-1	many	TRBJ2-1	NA	TGTGCCAGCAGCCTAAAGGCTCCCCCCTCCAATGAGCAGTTCTTC	CASSLKAPPSNEQFF
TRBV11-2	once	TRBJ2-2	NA	TGTGCCAGCAGCCCCCTCCGAAGGAACACCGGGGAGCTGTTTTTT	CASSPLRRNTGELFF